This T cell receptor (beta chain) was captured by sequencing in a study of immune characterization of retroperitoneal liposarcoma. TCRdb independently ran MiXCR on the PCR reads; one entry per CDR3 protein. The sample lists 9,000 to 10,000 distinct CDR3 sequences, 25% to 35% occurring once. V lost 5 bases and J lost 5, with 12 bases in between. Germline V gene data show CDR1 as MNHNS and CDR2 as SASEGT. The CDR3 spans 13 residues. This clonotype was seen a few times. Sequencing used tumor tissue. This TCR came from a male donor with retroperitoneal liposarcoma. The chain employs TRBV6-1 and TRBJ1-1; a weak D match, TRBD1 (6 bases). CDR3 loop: CASSQGGWTEAFF. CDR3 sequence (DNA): TGTGCCAGCAGTCAAGGGGGTTGGACTGAAGCTTTCTTT.